What follows are 20 T cell receptor beta chains derived from one specimen sequenced in a study of early T cells in non-severe SARS-CoV-2 infection. One entry per CDR3 protein results from TCRdb running MiXCR on the 5' RACE reads. The table shows 70,000 to 75,000 distinct CDR3 sequences, with roughly 12% occurring only once. Sample: whole blood. These receptor sequences come from an adult who was a healthcare worker with PCR-confirmed SARS-CoV-2 infection or an uninfected control (not recorded which).

This clonotype was picked up many times. The chain has TRBV19 and TRBJ2-7, with TRBD1 identical over 8 bases. The junction had 13 bases not matched to a gene; V was cut back by 7 bases and J by 2 bases. Germline-derived CDR1 and CDR2 are LNHDA and SQIVND (reference sequence). CDR3 size: 16 residues. CDR3 DNA: TGTGCCAGTACCGATACACCTCGGACAGGGACCTACGAGCAGTACTTC. Encoded protein: CASTDTPRTGTYEQYF.

The chain joins TRBV7-8 to TRBJ2-1; D is uncertain. Trimming pared 1 base from V and 0 bases from J, leaving 13 bases between. The CDR3 is made up of 17 amino acids. The germline gives CDR1 SGHVS, CDR2 FQNEAQ. CDR3 nucleotides: TGTGCCAGCAGCTTAGGAGTTGGACCAAGCTCCTACAATGAGCAGTTCTTC. This translates into CASSLGVGPSSYNEQFF. Variable domain in full (rest from reference TRBV7-8 and TRBJ2-1): GAGVSQSPRYKVAKRGQDVALRCDPISGHVSLFWYQQALGQGPEFLTYFQNEAQLDKSGLPSDRFFAERPEGSVSTLKIQRTQQEDSAVYLCASSLGVGPSSYNEQFFGPGTRLTVL.

This clonotype has a count of ten or more. The chain combines TRBV7-6 with TRBJ2-1, with 13 bases fitting TRBD2. CDR1 SGHVS and CDR2 FNYEAQ come from the germline V gene. The V segment lost 4 bases and the J segment 8 bases; nucleotides outside the gene matches: 2. This CDR3 spans 14 amino acids. Here the CDR3 reads CASSSGLAGDEQFF. CDR3 DNA sequence: TGTGCCAGCAGCTCCGGACTAGCGGGGGATGAGCAGTTCTTC.

The chain couples TRBV29-1 to TRBJ2-1; 11 bases align to TRBD2. Germline V gene lookup returns CDR1 SQVTM and CDR2 ANQGSEA. J lost 15 bases, V lost 2 bases, and 12 bases had no gene match. This CDR3 is built from 14 residues. CDR3 in amino acids: CSVEPRLAGGHGFF. The CDR3 DNA is TGCAGCGTTGAACCGAGGCTAGCGGGAGGCCACGGGTTCTTC.

This rearrangement joins TRBV3-1 to TRBJ2-7; D assignment may be TRBD1 or TRBD2 (5 bases each). CDR1 LGHDT and CDR2 YNNKEL come from the germline V gene (reference sequence). V lost 1 base, J lost 2 bases, and 6 bases lay in between. This CDR3 has 13 amino acids. CDR3 in DNA: TGTGCCAGCAGCCAAGGAGGGGCCTACGAGCAGTACTTC. This gives the protein CASSQGGAYEQYF.

A few counts support this clonotype. J is TRBJ1-6 and V is TRBV6-5; D ambiguous. This CDR3 is built from 15 residues. The germline CDR1 and CDR2 sequences are MNHEY and SVGAGI. The V and J ends lost 2 bases and 5 bases respectively, with 10 bases between them. CDR3 nucleotides: TGTGCCAGCAGTTACGGCCCCCAAAATAATTCACCCCTCCACTTT. Translated, it gives CASSYGPQNNSPLHF.

This clonotype was observed a few times. The chain links TRBV20-1 to TRBJ2-3; the match to TRBD2 covers 10 bases. J gave up 0 bases and V 6 bases, and 9 bases lay outside the gene matches. CDR3 length: 16 amino acids. The germline CDR1 and CDR2 sequences are DFQATT and SNEGSKA (reference sequence). The CDR3 coding sequence is TGCAGTGCCAGTCCCGGGACTAGCGAGAGCACAGATACGCAGTATTTT. Protein: CSASPGTSESTDTQYF.

This clonotype turned up a few times. The chain has TRBV3-1 and TRBJ2-7, with TRBD1 matching over 8 bases. J lost 6 bases, V lost 2 bases, and 3 bases had no gene match. The CDR3 extends over 13 amino acids. Germline values: CDR1 LGHDT, CDR2 YNNKEL (reference sequence). This CDR3 is CASSQRDRGEQYF. The CDR3 DNA follows: TGTGCCAGCAGCCAACGCGACAGGGGCGAGCAGTACTTC.

This clonotype showed up just a few times. This rearrangement joins TRBV10-3 to TRBJ1-2; TRBD1 might be the D (6 bases). Germline lookup yields CDR1 ENHRY and CDR2 SYGVKD. Trimming pared 5 bases from V and 2 bases from J, leaving 9 bases between. This CDR3 is built from 13 residues. The CDR3 spells CAISNGGNYGYTF. CDR3 sequence (DNA): TGTGCCATCAGTAATGGGGGCAACTATGGCTACACCTTC.

The table lists this clonotype with a few counts. The CDR3 region has the DNA TGTGCCAGCAGCAACCGGGCGGGGGCTGGTCAGCCCCAGCATTTT. Translating gives CASSNRAGAGQPQHF. The V gene is TRBV11-2, the J gene TRBJ1-5, with D tentatively TRBD1 (6 bases). The CDR3 contains 15 residues. V lost 5 bases and J 6 bases, leaving 17 bases between the germline ends. CDR1 is SGHAT, CDR2 FQNNGV, per germline.

The sample holds one count of this clonotype. This rearrangement joins TRBV11-3 to TRBJ1-1, with TRBD1 as a possible D gene (6 bases). Looked up from germline, CDR1 is SGHNT and CDR2 is YENEEA. CDR3 length: 15 residues. The V gene lost 3 bases and the J gene lost 4 bases, with 15 bases spanning the gap. The CDR3 DNA is TGTGCCAGCAGCTTCGAGTGGACAGAGGCCACTGAAGCTTTCTTT. This gives the protein CASSFEWTEATEAFF.

In this sample, this clonotype turned up many times. The chain uses TRBV19 and TRBJ2-3, with D hard to call. Germline CDR1 LNHDA, CDR2 SQIVND (reference sequence). Trimming shortened V by 7 bases and J by 3 bases, and 11 bases separated the two germline ends. The CDR3 extends over 13 amino acids. In DNA form, the CDR3 reads TGTGCCAGTACCCCAGGACCTACAGATACGCAGTATTTT. This gives the protein CASTPGPTDTQYF.

This sequence joins TRBV5-1 and TRBJ2-2, with a weak D call TRBD1 (5 bases). CDR1 and CDR2 from the germline V gene are SGHRS and YFSETQ. The CDR3 sequence is 16 residues long. With 2 bases removed from V and 3 bases from J, the gap between germline ends came to 14 bases. CDR3 sequence: CASSFARTSYTGELFF. The DNA for the CDR3 is TGCGCCAGCAGCTTTGCTCGGACATCATACACCGGGGAGCTGTTTTTT.

This clonotype was seen repeatedly, ten times or more. The J gene is TRBJ1-3, the V gene TRBV7-2; 9 bases are a match to TRBD1. Germline V gives CDR1 SGHTA, CDR2 FQGNSA. The CDR3 totals 16 residues. J was trimmed by 6 bases and V by 5 bases; bases with no gene match: 11. CDR3 sequence (DNA): TGTGCCAGCAGCACCTGGACAGGGGAGGGGAAAAACACCATATATTTT. It yields the protein CASSTWTGEGKNTIYF.

This clonotype came up a few times. The V gene is TRBV6-2 or TRBV6-3, the J gene TRBJ2-1; the match to TRBD2 covers 14 bases. The V segment lost 6 bases and the J segment 9 bases; nucleotides outside the gene matches: 10. The CDR3 loop spans 16 amino acids. Germline V gene data show CDR1 as MNHEY and CDR2 as SVGEGT. CDR3 amino acids: CASRQLGTSGSAEQFF. The CDR3 nucleotides read TGTGCCAGCAGGCAGCTCGGGACTAGCGGGAGTGCTGAGCAGTTCTTC.

The chain employs TRBV6-6 and TRBJ1-2, with no clear D. The CDR3 has 13 amino acids. Trimming pared 2 bases from V and 1 base from J, leaving 5 bases between. In germline, CDR1 is MNHNY, CDR2 SVGAGI (reference sequence). The CDR3: CASSYDHNYGYTF. CDR3 in DNA: TGTGCCAGCAGTTACGACCATAACTATGGCTACACCTTC.

This clonotype was detected only a few times. The CDR3 spells CSASLAGGTKNIQYF. In DNA form, the CDR3 reads TGCAGTGCTAGCTTGGCTGGGGGCACCAAAAACATTCAGTACTTC. This sequence joins TRBV20-1 and TRBJ2-4; D is possibly TRBD1 (6 bases). Germline-derived CDR1 and CDR2 are DFQATT and SNEGSKA (reference sequence). Trimming took 3 bases from V and 2 from J, leaving 14 bases between them. This CDR3 is 15 amino acids long.

The chain couples TRBV5-1 to TRBJ2-1; 7 bases match TRBD2. The CDR3 runs 15 residues. Germline CDR1 and CDR2: SGHRS and YFSETQ. After removal of 3 bases from V and 7 bases from J, the junction contained 10 bases not matched to a gene. CDR3 DNA sequence: TGCGCCAGCAGCTCCCACCAGGCCGGGAGGAATGAGCAGTTCTTC. It translates to CASSSHQAGRNEQFF.

This clonotype was counted a few times. This chain joins TRBV7-8 and TRBJ2-3, with no clear D. CDR1 SGHVS and CDR2 FQNEAQ come from the germline V gene. Trimming left V 5 bases short and J 0 bases short, with 9 bases between. The CDR3 has 14 amino acids. CDR3 nucleotides: TGTGCCAGCAGCCCTGGGCCCAGCACAGATACGCAGTATTTT. Amino acid sequence: CASSPGPSTDTQYF.

The chain carries TRBV27 and TRBJ2-7; tentatively, D is TRBD2 (6 bases). This CDR3 has 15 residues. V was shortened by 2 bases and J by 0 bases, with 11 bases between the two germline ends. CDR1 and CDR2 from the germline V gene are MNHEY and SMNVEV (reference sequence). CDR3 region: CASSLRRDPSYEQYF. In nucleotides, the CDR3 is TGTGCCAGCAGTTTACGGCGGGATCCCTCCTACGAGCAGTACTTC.